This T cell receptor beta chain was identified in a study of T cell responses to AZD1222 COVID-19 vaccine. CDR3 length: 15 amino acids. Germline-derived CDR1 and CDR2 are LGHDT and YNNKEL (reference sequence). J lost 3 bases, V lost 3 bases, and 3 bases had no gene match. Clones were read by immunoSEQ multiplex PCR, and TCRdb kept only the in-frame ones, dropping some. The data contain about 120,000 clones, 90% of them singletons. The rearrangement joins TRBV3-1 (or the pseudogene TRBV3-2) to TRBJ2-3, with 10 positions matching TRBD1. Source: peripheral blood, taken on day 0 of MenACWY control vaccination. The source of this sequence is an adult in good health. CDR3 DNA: TGTGCCAGCAGCCAGACAGGGGGCTGGACAGATACGCAGTATTTT. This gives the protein CASSQTGGWTDTQYF.